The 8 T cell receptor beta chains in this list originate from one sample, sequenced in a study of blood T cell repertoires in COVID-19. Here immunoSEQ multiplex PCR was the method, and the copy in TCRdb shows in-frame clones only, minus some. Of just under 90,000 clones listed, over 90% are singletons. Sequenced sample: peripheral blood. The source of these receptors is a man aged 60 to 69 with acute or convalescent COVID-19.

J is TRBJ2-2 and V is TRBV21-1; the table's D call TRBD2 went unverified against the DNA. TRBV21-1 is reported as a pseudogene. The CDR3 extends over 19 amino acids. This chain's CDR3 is CASSLPGLAGGGGTGELFF. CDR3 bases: TGTGCCAGCAGCCTTCCGGGACTAGCGGGAGGGGGTGGGACCGGGGAGCTGTTTTTT.

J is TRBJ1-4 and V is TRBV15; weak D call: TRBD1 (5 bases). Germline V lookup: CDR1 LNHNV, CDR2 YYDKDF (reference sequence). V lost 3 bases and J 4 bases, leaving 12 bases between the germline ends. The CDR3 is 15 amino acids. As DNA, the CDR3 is TGTGCCACCAGCAGGGCAGGGTTGGGTAATGAAAAACTGTTTTTT. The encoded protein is CATSRAGLGNEKLFF. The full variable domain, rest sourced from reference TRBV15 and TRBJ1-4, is DAMVIQNPRYQVTQFGKPVTLSCSQTLNHNVMYWYQQKSSQAPKLLFHYYDKDFNNEADTPDNFQSRRPNTSFCFLDIRSPGLGDTAMYLCATSRAGLGNEKLFFGSGTQLSVL.

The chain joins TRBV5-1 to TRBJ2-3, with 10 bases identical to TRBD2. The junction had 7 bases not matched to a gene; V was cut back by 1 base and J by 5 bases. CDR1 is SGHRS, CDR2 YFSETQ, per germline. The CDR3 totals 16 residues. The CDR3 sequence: CASSLNSGRQGDTQYF. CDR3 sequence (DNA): TGCGCCAGCAGCTTGAATAGCGGGAGGCAGGGAGATACGCAGTATTTT.

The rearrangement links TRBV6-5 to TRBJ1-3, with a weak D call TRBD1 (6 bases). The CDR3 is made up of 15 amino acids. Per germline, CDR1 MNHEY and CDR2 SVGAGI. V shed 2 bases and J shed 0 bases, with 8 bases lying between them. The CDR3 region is CASSYDRSSGNTIYF. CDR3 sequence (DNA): TGTGCCAGCAGTTACGACAGGAGCTCTGGAAACACCATATATTTT.

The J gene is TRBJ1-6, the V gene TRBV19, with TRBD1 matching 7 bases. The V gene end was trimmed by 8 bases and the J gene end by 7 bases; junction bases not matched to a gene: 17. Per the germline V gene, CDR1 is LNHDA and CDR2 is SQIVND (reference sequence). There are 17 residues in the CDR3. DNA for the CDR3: TGTGCCAGTTCCTCCCCACTACAGGGGCCGGGAAATTCACCCCTCCACTTT. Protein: CASSSPLQGPGNSPLHF.

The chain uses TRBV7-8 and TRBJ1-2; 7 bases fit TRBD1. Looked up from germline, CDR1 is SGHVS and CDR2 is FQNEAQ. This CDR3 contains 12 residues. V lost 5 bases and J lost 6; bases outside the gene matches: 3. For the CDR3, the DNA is TGTGCCAGCAGCCCAGGGACAGATGGCTACACCTTC. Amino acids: CASSPGTDGYTF.

CDR3 nucleotide sequence: TGTGCCAGCAGTTACCCGACTAGCGGACAAGAGACCCAGTACTTC. Translated, it gives CASSYPTSGQETQYF. This rearrangement joins TRBV6-2 or TRBV6-3 to TRBJ2-5, with TRBD2 matching over 9 bases. The CDR3 contains 15 residues. V trimming: 2 bases; J trimming: 2 bases; junction bases outside the gene matches: 3. In germline, CDR1 is MNHEY, CDR2 SVGEGT.

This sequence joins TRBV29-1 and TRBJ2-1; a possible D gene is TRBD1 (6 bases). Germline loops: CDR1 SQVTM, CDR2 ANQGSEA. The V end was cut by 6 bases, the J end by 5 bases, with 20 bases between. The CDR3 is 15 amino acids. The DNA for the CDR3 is TGCAGCGTAGCTGACAGACCCGAGGGGGACAATGAGCAGTTCTTC. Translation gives CSVADRPEGDNEQFF.